The 8 T cell receptor beta chains reported below all come from one sample, sequenced in a study of blood T cell repertoires in COVID-19. The protocol was immunoSEQ multiplex PCR, while the TCRdb copy is restricted to in-frame clones and leaves out a portion. The sample lists nearly 250,000 clones, about 90% seen once, with roughly 0.95% in the top ten. Sequenced material: PBMCs or T cells enriched from blood (not recorded which). Source of these receptors: a man in his fifties who had been exposed to COVID-19.

The V gene is TRBV5-1, the J gene TRBJ1-2, with a possible D match to TRBD1 (6 bases). From germline, CDR1 is SGHRS and CDR2 YFSETQ. Trimming took off 0 bases at V and 7 bases at J, with 13 bases between the two ends. There are 14 residues in the CDR3. CDR3 DNA sequence: TGCGCCAGCAGCTTGGAAGGAGCAGGGGCTGGCTACACCTTC. Translated, it gives CASSLEGAGAGYTF.

The chain recombines TRBV11-2 with TRBJ2-7; weak D call: TRBD2 (6 bases). V was trimmed by 6 bases and J by 3 bases, leaving 9 bases between them. The germline V gene has CDR1 SGHAT and CDR2 FQNNGV. This CDR3 has 12 residues. The CDR3 spells CASRSTSYEQYV. For the CDR3, the DNA is TGTGCCAGCAGATCGACTAGCTACGAGCAGTACGTC.

Only a few counts were recorded for this clone. The rearrangement uses TRBV18 and TRBJ2-1, with TRBD1 as a possible D gene (6 bases). The V and J ends lost 0 bases and 3 bases respectively, with 9 bases between them. Germline lookup yields CDR1 KGHSH and CDR2 LQKENI. The CDR3 runs to 15 residues. The CDR3 DNA follows: TGTGCCAGCTCACCACCCCACAGGGTCTACAATGAGCAGTTCTTC. Translating it yields CASSPPHRVYNEQFF.

V usage is TRBV30 and J usage is TRBJ2-1; the D is unclear. The V end was cut by 0 bases, the J end by 0 bases, with 9 bases between. Looked up from germline, CDR1 is GTSNPN and CDR2 is SVGIG (reference sequence). The CDR3 loop spans 15 amino acids. CDR3 region: CAWSVSRYSYNEQFF. The CDR3 coding sequence is TGTGCCTGGAGTGTATCCCGGTACTCCTACAATGAGCAGTTCTTC.

The rearrangement links TRBV28 to TRBJ1-2; tentatively, D is TRBD1 (6 bases). With 5 bases removed from V and 8 bases from J, the gap between germline ends came to 12 bases. The CDR3 extends over 12 amino acids. Germline CDR1 reads MDHEN; CDR2 reads SYDVKM. The CDR3 bases are TGTGCCAGCAGTGTGCAGGGGTGGGGCTACACCTTC. Translation: CASSVQGWGYTF.

The V call is TRBV23-1, the J call TRBJ2-2; a possible D gene is TRBD1 (5 bases). TRBV23-1 is an open reading frame, and its role is uncertain. The germline V and J ends were trimmed by 2 bases and 1 base, with 14 bases remaining between them. This CDR3 spans 17 amino acids. CDR3 region: CASSQRNRTLNTGELFF. The CDR3 nucleotides read TGCGCCAGCAGTCAAAGGAACAGGACCCTGAACACCGGGGAGCTGTTTTTT.

The rearrangement links TRBV7-3 to TRBJ2-1, with D tentatively TRBD1 (8 bases). This CDR3 is built from 18 residues. Looked up from germline, CDR1 is SGHTA and CDR2 is FQGTGA. V lost 5 bases, J lost 8 bases, and 28 bases lay in between. In DNA form, the CDR3 reads TGTGCCAGCAGCCAAAACACAGGGGGAGCGGGGTTGCTGGATGAGCAGTTCTTC. Its translation: CASSQNTGGAGLLDEQFF.

The chain carries TRBV6-5 and TRBJ2-3; D remains ambiguous. The CDR3 runs 14 residues. Germline CDR1 MNHEY, CDR2 SVGAGI. With 8 bases removed from V and 2 bases from J, the gap between germline ends came to 14 bases. CDR3 amino acids: CASRWAAFTDTQYF. The CDR3 nucleotides read TGTGCCAGCCGATGGGCCGCCTTCACAGATACGCAGTATTTT.